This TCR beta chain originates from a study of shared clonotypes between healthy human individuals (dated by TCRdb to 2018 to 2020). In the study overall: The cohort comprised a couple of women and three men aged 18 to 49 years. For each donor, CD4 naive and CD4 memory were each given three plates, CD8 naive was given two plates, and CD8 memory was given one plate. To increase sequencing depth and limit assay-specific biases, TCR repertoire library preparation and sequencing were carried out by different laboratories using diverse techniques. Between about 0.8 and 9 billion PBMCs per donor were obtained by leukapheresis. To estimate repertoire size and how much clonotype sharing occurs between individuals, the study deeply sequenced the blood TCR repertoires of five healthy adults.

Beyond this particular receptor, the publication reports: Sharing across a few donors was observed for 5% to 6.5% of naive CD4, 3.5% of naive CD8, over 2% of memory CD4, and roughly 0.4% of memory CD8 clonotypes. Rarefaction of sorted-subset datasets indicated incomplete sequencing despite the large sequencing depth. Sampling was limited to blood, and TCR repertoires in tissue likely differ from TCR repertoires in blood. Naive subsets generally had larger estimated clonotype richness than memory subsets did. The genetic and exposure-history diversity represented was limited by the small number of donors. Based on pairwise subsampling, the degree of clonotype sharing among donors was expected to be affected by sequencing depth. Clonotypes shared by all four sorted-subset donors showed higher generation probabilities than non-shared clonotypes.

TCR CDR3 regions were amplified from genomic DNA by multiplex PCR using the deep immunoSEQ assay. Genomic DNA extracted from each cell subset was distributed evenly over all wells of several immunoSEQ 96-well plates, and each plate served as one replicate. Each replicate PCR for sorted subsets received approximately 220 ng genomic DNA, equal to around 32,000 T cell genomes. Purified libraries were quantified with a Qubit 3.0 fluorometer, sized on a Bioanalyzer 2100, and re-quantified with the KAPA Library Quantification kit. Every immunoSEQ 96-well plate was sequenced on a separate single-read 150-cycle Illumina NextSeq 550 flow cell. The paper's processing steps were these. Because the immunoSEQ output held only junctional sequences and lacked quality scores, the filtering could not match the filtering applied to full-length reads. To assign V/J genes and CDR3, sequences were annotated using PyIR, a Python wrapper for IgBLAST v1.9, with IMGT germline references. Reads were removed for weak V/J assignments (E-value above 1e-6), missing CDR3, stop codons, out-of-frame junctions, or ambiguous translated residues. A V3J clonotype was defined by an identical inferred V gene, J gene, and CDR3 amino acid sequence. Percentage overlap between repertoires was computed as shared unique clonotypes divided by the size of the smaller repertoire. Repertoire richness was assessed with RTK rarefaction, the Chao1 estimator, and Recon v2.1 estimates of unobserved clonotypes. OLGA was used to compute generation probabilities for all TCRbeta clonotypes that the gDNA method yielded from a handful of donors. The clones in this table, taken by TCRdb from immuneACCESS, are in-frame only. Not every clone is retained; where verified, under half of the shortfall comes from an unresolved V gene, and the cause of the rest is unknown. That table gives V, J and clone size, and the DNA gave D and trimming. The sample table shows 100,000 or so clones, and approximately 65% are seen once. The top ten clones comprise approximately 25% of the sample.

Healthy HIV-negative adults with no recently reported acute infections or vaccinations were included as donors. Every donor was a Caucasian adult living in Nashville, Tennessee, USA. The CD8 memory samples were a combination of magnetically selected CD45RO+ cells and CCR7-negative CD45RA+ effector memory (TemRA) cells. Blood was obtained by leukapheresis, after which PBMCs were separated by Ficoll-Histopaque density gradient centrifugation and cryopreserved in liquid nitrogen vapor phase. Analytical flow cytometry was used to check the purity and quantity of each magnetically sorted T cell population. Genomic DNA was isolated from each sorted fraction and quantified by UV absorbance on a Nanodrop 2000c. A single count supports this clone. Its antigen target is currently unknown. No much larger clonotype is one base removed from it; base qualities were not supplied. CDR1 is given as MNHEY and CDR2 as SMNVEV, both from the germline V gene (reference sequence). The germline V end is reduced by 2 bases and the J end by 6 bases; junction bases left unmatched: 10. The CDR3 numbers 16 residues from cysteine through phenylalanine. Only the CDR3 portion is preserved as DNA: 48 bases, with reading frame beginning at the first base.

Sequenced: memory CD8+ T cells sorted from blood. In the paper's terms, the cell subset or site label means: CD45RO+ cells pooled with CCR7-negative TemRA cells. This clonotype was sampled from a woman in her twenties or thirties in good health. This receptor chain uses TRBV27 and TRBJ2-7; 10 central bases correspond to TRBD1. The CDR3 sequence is CASSLVRWGQGLEQYF. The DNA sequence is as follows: TGTGCCAGCAGTTTAGTCAGGTGGGGACAGGGGCTCGAGCAGTACTTC.